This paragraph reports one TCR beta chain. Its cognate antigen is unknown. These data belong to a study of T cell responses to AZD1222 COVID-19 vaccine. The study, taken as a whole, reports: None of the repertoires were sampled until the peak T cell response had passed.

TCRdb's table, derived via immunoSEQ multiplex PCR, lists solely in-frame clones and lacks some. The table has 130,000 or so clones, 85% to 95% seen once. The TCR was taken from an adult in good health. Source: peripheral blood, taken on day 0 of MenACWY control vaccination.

In DNA, the CDR3 is TGTGCCAGCAGTTTACGGGGCGACTTTGAAGCTTTCTTT. Its translation is CASSLRGDFEAFF. V and J are TRBV28 and TRBJ1-1, with D tentatively TRBD1 (5 bases). The CDR3 loop spans 13 amino acids. Trimming took off 2 bases at V and 7 bases at J, with 11 bases between the two ends. Germline V gene sequence: CDR1 MDHEN, CDR2 SYDVKM.